This T cell receptor beta chain was sequenced in a study of shared clonotypes between healthy human individuals. Per the study methods: Junction-only sequences without quality scores came from ImmunoSEQ, so filtering differed. The protocol was immunoSEQ multiplex PCR, while the TCRdb copy is restricted to in-frame clones and leaves out a portion. V and J calls and clone size are as listed in that table; D and trimming were resolved from the DNA. The table lists 2 million to 2.5 million clones, approximately 95% of them singletons, with less than 0.15% in the top ten. Adult donors, all healthy and HIV-negative, had no recent acute infections or vaccinations. From germline, CDR1 is SEHNR and CDR2 FQNEAQ (reference sequence). The CDR3 is 15 residues long. V was pared by 3 bases and J by 1 base, with 10 bases between. Whole-study results and caveats: It was the non-shared clonotypes that had lower generation probabilities than clonotypes shared by all four donors. Generally, naive subsets (rather than memory subsets) showed larger estimated richness.

As for this clone: Its specificity is unknown.

The rearrangement joins TRBV7-9 to TRBJ2-1; no clear D. The receptor was isolated from a man aged 18 to 35 in good health. Sequencing was done on a sample of naive CD4+ T cells sorted from blood. This sample's subset: CD45RA+ positively selected. CDR3: CASSFGDPSYNEQFF. CDR3 coding DNA: TGTGCCAGCAGCTTCGGAGATCCTTCCTACAATGAGCAGTTCTTC. The variable domain in full, completed from reference TRBV7-9 and TRBJ2-1, reads DTGVSQNPRHKITKRGQNVTFRCDPISEHNRLYWYRQTLGQGPEFLTYFQNEAQLEKSRLLSDRFSAERPKGSFSTLEIQRTEQGDSAMYLCASSFGDPSYNEQFFGPGTRLTVL.